These T cell receptor beta chains were read from a single sample in a study of Tregs in tolerant kidney transplant recipients. Data came from immunoSEQ multiplex PCR; TCRdb stores just in-frame clones and leaves some out. The repertoire includes over 50,000 clones, around 88% of them detected once, and approximately 4.7% sits in the top ten. The sequenced material came from CD4+ T cells from blood. These receptors were collected from a human donor in good health. Both conserved end residues are part of each CDR3. The order of the fields is clone size, V gene, J gene, D gene, CDR3 protein, CDR3 DNA. The D gene is left open where the match is weak. Part of the rows lack a size; the others show once, few, many or a class for expanded clones.

clone size: NA
V gene: TRBV12-5
J gene: TRBJ2-7
D gene: NA
CDR3 protein: CASGLVRSEQYF
CDR3 DNA: TGTGCTAGTGGTTTGGTTCGCTCCGAGCAGTACTTC

clone size: NA
V gene: TRBV4-2
J gene: TRBJ2-1
D gene: TRBD2
CDR3 protein: CASSQRGLPRLSYNEQFF
CDR3 DNA: TGTGCCAGCAGCCAAAGGGGACTACCCCGTCTGTCCTACAATGAGCAGTTCTTC

clone size: few
V gene: TRBV5-4
J gene: TRBJ1-1
D gene: NA
CDR3 protein: CASSRLSGTEAFF
CDR3 DNA: TGTGCCAGCAGCCGCCTAAGTGGCACTGAAGCTTTCTTT

clone size: NA
V gene: TRBV19
J gene: TRBJ1-6
D gene: TRBD1
CDR3 protein: CASSGTGDSPLHF
CDR3 DNA: TGTGCCAGTTCCGGGACAGGGGATTCACCCCTCCACTTT

clone size: NA
V gene: TRBV19
J gene: TRBJ2-3
D gene: TRBD2
CDR3 protein: CASSMLRGVPTDTQYF
CDR3 DNA: TGTGCCAGTAGTATGTTGCGGGGGGTCCCCACCGATACGCAGTATTTT

clone size: NA
V gene: TRBV6-7
J gene: TRBJ2-3
D gene: NA
CDR3 protein: CASPKESGDTQYF
CDR3 DNA: TGTGCCAGCCCAAAGGAGAGCGGGGATACGCAGTATTTT

clone size: NA
V gene: TRBV27
J gene: TRBJ2-1
D gene: NA
CDR3 protein: CASSLSGAGPYNEQFF
CDR3 DNA: TGTGCCAGCAGTTTATCGGGGGCGGGGCCCTACAATGAGCAGTTCTTC

clone size: NA
V gene: TRBV7-2
J gene: TRBJ1-2
D gene: NA
CDR3 protein: CASSGDMSYGYTF
CDR3 DNA: TGTGCCAGCAGCGGAGACATGTCCTATGGCTACACCTTC

clone size: NA
V gene: TRBV15
J gene: TRBJ2-3
D gene: NA
CDR3 protein: CATSSKTGTLGAYTQYF
CDR3 DNA: TGTGCCACCAGCTCTAAGACCGGGACCCTTGGGGCATATACGCAGTATTTT

clone size: NA
V gene: TRBV4-3
J gene: TRBJ1-5
D gene: NA
CDR3 protein: CASSQDRWSNQPQHF
CDR3 DNA: TGCGCCAGCAGCCAGGACCGATGGAGCAATCAGCCCCAGCATTTT

clone size: NA
V gene: TRBV5-1
J gene: TRBJ1-2
D gene: NA
CDR3 protein: CASSLGLQYGYTF
CDR3 DNA: TGCGCCAGCAGCTTGGGTCTGCAGTATGGCTACACCTTC

clone size: NA
V gene: TRBV7-8
J gene: TRBJ1-5
D gene: NA
CDR3 protein: CASSNRDLFQPQHF
CDR3 DNA: TGTGCCAGCAGCAACAGGGATTTGTTTCAGCCCCAGCATTTT

clone size: few
V gene: TRBV18
J gene: TRBJ2-5
D gene: NA
CDR3 protein: CASSPRVGETQYF
CDR3 DNA: TGTGCCAGCTCACCACGGGTAGGGGAGACCCAGTACTTC

clone size: NA
V gene: TRBV2
J gene: TRBJ2-5
D gene: TRBD1
CDR3 protein: CASSVGQGDLETQYF
CDR3 DNA: TGTGCCAGCAGTGTGGGACAGGGGGATTTGGAGACCCAGTACTTC

clone size: NA
V gene: TRBV2
J gene: TRBJ2-7
D gene: NA
CDR3 protein: CASSVAEGIAGEQYF
CDR3 DNA: TGTGCCAGCAGTGTTGCGGAGGGCATTGCGGGCGAGCAGTACTTC

clone size: many
V gene: TRBV30
J gene: TRBJ1-4
D gene: NA
CDR3 protein: CAWRKGQQGNEKLFF
CDR3 DNA: TGTGCCTGGAGAAAGGGGCAACAGGGTAATGAAAAACTGTTTTTT

clone size: NA
V gene: TRBV5-6
J gene: TRBJ2-1
D gene: NA
CDR3 protein: CASSLYRGPEFF
CDR3 DNA: TGTGCCAGCAGCTTATACCGGGGTCCGGAGTTCTTC

clone size: NA
V gene: TRBV6-5
J gene: TRBJ2-3
D gene: NA
CDR3 protein: CASSRGDTQYF
CDR3 DNA: TGTGCCAGCAGTCGAGGCGATACGCAGTATTTT

clone size: NA
V gene: TRBV20-1
J gene: TRBJ2-5
D gene: NA
CDR3 protein: CSAAWRETQYF
CDR3 DNA: TGCAGTGCTGCTTGGAGAGAGACCCAGTACTTC

clone size: NA
V gene: TRBV4-3
J gene: TRBJ1-1
D gene: NA
CDR3 protein: CASSQVGSEAFF
CDR3 DNA: TGCGCCAGCAGCCAAGTGGGCAGCGAAGCTTTCTTT

clone size: once
V gene: TRBV2
J gene: TRBJ2-7
D gene: NA
CDR3 protein: CASTNTGIYEQYF
CDR3 DNA: TGTGCCAGCACCAATACAGGGATCTACGAGCAGTACTTC

clone size: once
V gene: TRBV9
J gene: TRBJ2-7
D gene: TRBD2
CDR3 protein: CASSVGVGLAGDYEQYF
CDR3 DNA: TGTGCCAGCAGCGTAGGCGTCGGGCTAGCGGGGGATTACGAGCAGTACTTC

clone size: few
V gene: TRBV2
J gene: TRBJ1-5
D gene: TRBD1
CDR3 protein: CASRTGYQPQHF
CDR3 DNA: TGTGCCAGCCGGACAGGGTACCAGCCCCAGCATTTT

clone size: NA
V gene: TRBV6-5
J gene: TRBJ1-2
D gene: NA
CDR3 protein: CASHRSPTYGYTF
CDR3 DNA: TGTGCCAGCCACAGGAGCCCCACGTATGGCTACACCTTC

clone size: NA
V gene: TRBV7-6
J gene: TRBJ2-3
D gene: TRBD2
CDR3 protein: CASSSSGGTDTQYF
CDR3 DNA: TGTGCCAGCAGCTCGAGCGGGGGGACAGATACGCAGTATTTT

clone size: NA
V gene: TRBV30
J gene: TRBJ1-1
D gene: NA
CDR3 protein: CAWSRGAAGTEAFF
CDR3 DNA: TGTGCCTGGTCCCGGGGGGCTGCTGGCACTGAAGCTTTCTTT

clone size: NA
V gene: TRBV11-3
J gene: TRBJ2-1
D gene: NA
CDR3 protein: CASSLDGTYEQFF
CDR3 DNA: TGTGCCAGCAGCTTAGATGGGACATATGAGCAGTTCTTC

clone size: NA
V gene: TRBV6-5
J gene: TRBJ1-1
D gene: NA
CDR3 protein: CASSYASGGATEAFF
CDR3 DNA: TGTGCCAGCAGTTACGCCTCGGGGGGGGCCACTGAAGCTTTCTTT

clone size: NA
V gene: TRBV2
J gene: TRBJ1-1
D gene: NA
CDR3 protein: CANLSPGLGNTEAFF
CDR3 DNA: TGTGCCAACCTATCCCCGGGGTTGGGCAACACTGAAGCTTTCTTT

clone size: NA
V gene: TRBV6-5
J gene: TRBJ2-7
D gene: TRBD2
CDR3 protein: CASSRRGEYEQYF
CDR3 DNA: TGTGCCAGCAGCCGGCGGGGGGAATACGAGCAGTACTTC

clone size: NA
V gene: TRBV27
J gene: TRBJ2-7
D gene: TRBD2
CDR3 protein: CATENRAGGEQYF
CDR3 DNA: TGTGCCACCGAAAACAGGGCGGGGGGCGAGCAGTACTTC

clone size: few
V gene: TRBV7-6
J gene: TRBJ2-5
D gene: TRBD1
CDR3 protein: CASSSRTGQETQYF
CDR3 DNA: TGTGCCAGCAGCTCCAGGACAGGGCAAGAGACCCAGTACTTC

clone size: few
V gene: TRBV9
J gene: TRBJ1-2
D gene: TRBD1
CDR3 protein: CASSVDPGQGQGGYTF
CDR3 DNA: TGTGCCAGCAGCGTAGATCCGGGACAGGGCCAGGGGGGCTACACCTTC

clone size: NA
V gene: TRBV18
J gene: TRBJ2-5
D gene: NA
CDR3 protein: CASSPGTQETQYF
CDR3 DNA: TGTGCCAGCTCACCGGGGACACAAGAGACCCAGTACTTC

clone size: NA
V gene: TRBV7-2
J gene: TRBJ1-1
D gene: NA
CDR3 protein: CASSLVGVYTEAFF
CDR3 DNA: TGTGCCAGCAGCTTAGTGGGGGTTTACACTGAAGCTTTCTTT

clone size: NA
V gene: TRBV7-6
J gene: TRBJ2-5
D gene: TRBD1
CDR3 protein: CASSLIGQGALGETQYF
CDR3 DNA: TGTGCCAGCAGCTTAATAGGACAGGGGGCGCTTGGAGAGACCCAGTACTTC

clone size: few
V gene: TRBV4-1
J gene: TRBJ2-3
D gene: TRBD2
CDR3 protein: CASSHPGLGTTSTDTQYF
CDR3 DNA: TGCGCCAGCAGCCATCCGGGACTAGGGACCACTAGCACAGATACGCAGTATTTT

clone size: medium-sized
V gene: TRBV7-2
J gene: TRBJ2-2
D gene: NA
CDR3 protein: CASSQNYAGELFF
CDR3 DNA: TGTGCCAGCAGCCAAAATTACGCCGGGGAGCTGTTTTTT

clone size: NA
V gene: TRBV27
J gene: TRBJ2-1
D gene: NA
CDR3 protein: CASSFGAWGHNEQFF
CDR3 DNA: TGTGCCAGCAGTTTCGGGGCTTGGGGTCACAATGAGCAGTTCTTC

clone size: NA
V gene: TRBV13
J gene: TRBJ2-7
D gene: NA
CDR3 protein: CASSSTGWGNSYEQYF
CDR3 DNA: TGTGCCAGCAGCTCTACCGGATGGGGGAACTCCTACGAGCAGTACTTC

clone size: NA
V gene: TRBV9
J gene: TRBJ2-1
D gene: NA
CDR3 protein: CASGAAYNEQFF
CDR3 DNA: TGTGCCAGCGGGGCCGCCTACAATGAGCAGTTCTTC

clone size: NA
V gene: TRBV19
J gene: TRBJ1-1
D gene: NA
CDR3 protein: CASIPLLGNTEAFF
CDR3 DNA: TGTGCCAGTATCCCTCTATTAGGGAACACTGAAGCTTTCTTT

clone size: NA
V gene: TRBV5-1
J gene: TRBJ1-1
D gene: TRBD1
CDR3 protein: CASSFFGQGGNTEAFF
CDR3 DNA: TGCGCCAGCAGCTTTTTTGGACAGGGGGGAAACACTGAAGCTTTCTTT

clone size: NA
V gene: TRBV13
J gene: TRBJ2-3
D gene: NA
CDR3 protein: CASSPVLDTQYF
CDR3 DNA: TGTGCCAGCAGCCCTGTTTTAGATACGCAGTATTTT

clone size: NA
V gene: TRBV6-5
J gene: TRBJ2-5
D gene: NA
CDR3 protein: CASSRQGEEQYF
CDR3 DNA: TGTGCCAGCAGTCGGCAGGGAGAAGAGCAGTACTTC

clone size: NA
V gene: TRBV13
J gene: TRBJ1-2
D gene: TRBD1
CDR3 protein: CASSHGQGLNYGYTF
CDR3 DNA: TGTGCCAGCAGCCACGGACAGGGTCTTAACTATGGCTACACCTTC

clone size: NA
V gene: TRBV9
J gene: TRBJ2-2
D gene: TRBD2
CDR3 protein: CASTLAGGPQGDTGELFF
CDR3 DNA: TGTGCCAGTACACTAGCGGGAGGACCGCAAGGGGACACCGGGGAGCTGTTTTTT

clone size: NA
V gene: TRBV5-6
J gene: TRBJ2-1
D gene: NA
CDR3 protein: CASSTLRGLGEQFF
CDR3 DNA: TGTGCCAGCAGTACCCTCCGGGGGTTAGGTGAGCAGTTCTTC

clone size: NA
V gene: TRBV6-4
J gene: TRBJ1-2
D gene: NA
CDR3 protein: CASSPDPKTYGYTF
CDR3 DNA: TGTGCCAGCAGCCCAGACCCGAAAACCTATGGCTACACCTTC

clone size: NA
V gene: TRBV7-9
J gene: TRBJ2-3
D gene: NA
CDR3 protein: CASSFYSTDTQYF
CDR3 DNA: TGTGCCAGCAGCTTCTATAGCACAGATACGCAGTATTTT

clone size: NA
V gene: TRBV6-5
J gene: TRBJ1-2
D gene: NA
CDR3 protein: CASRRTASYGYTF
CDR3 DNA: TGTGCCAGCAGGAGAACAGCTTCCTATGGCTACACCTTC

clone size: NA
V gene: TRBV2
J gene: TRBJ2-2
D gene: NA
CDR3 protein: CASRLGGTNTGELFF
CDR3 DNA: TGTGCCAGCAGATTGGGGGGAACGAACACCGGGGAGCTGTTTTTT

clone size: few
V gene: TRBV18
J gene: TRBJ2-5
D gene: TRBD2
CDR3 protein: CASSPVGGETQYF
CDR3 DNA: TGTGCCAGCTCACCAGTGGGAGGGGAGACCCAGTACTTC

clone size: NA
V gene: TRBV6-6
J gene: TRBJ1-1
D gene: NA
CDR3 protein: CASSYRGGDTEAFF
CDR3 DNA: TGTGCCAGCAGTTACAGGGGAGGGGACACTGAAGCTTTCTTT

clone size: NA
V gene: TRBV28
J gene: TRBJ2-7
D gene: TRBD1
CDR3 protein: CASGTWTGGSYEQYF
CDR3 DNA: TGTGCCAGCGGGACTTGGACAGGGGGCTCCTACGAGCAGTACTTC